This T cell receptor beta chain was profiled in a study of response to subunit inactivated influenza vaccine (dated by TCRdb to the late 2010s). About the investigation overall: The study used deep quantitative T cell receptor repertoire profiling to track responses to a trivalent subunit inactivated influenza vaccine. Results and caveats for the whole study, not just this receptor: According to the authors, only a limited number of new T cells may be recruited by each seasonal influenza vaccination.

In regard to this clonotype: Its binding antigen is unknown. Base qualities were left out, and no much larger clone turns up one base away.

Library prep was done by RT-PCR. The sequencer was an Illumina HiSeq 2500. TCRdb passed the public sequencing reads through fastp at Q25 and MiXCR, retaining productive beta sequences. Under each unique CDR3 protein, matching rows form one entry showing the most common genes and DNA. Within this sample are about 580,000 distinct CDR3 sequences, with 14% of them counted one time only. 8.5% to 14% of the sample goes to the ten largest clones. CDR1 and CDR2 are drawn from the germline V gene: SGHRS, YFSETQ. At the junction V is shortened by 1 base and J by 3 bases, with 11 bases in between. The CDR3 has 15 amino acids, counting the end cysteine and phenylalanine. Only CDR3 DNA is held: 45 bases, read in frame from base 1.

The specimen comprised PBMCs from blood, sampled 11 to 12 days after vaccination. The sequence came from a man aged 45-60 years who received an inactivated influenza vaccine. Donor details come from another sample of the same person, matched by shared clones. The sequence joins TRBV5-1 to TRBJ1-5; the D region possibly corresponds to TRBD1 (5 bases align). In nucleotide form, the sequence is TGCGCCAGCAGCTTGAATGGGGGTGTCAATCAGCCCCAGCATTTT. This gives the protein CASSLNGGVNQPQHF.